Listed below are T cell receptor beta chains from one sample, sequenced in a study of T cells in Graves' hyperthyroidism and ophthalmopathy. TCRdb reprocessed the multiplex PCR reads via MiXCR and lists one record per CDR3 protein. In the table there are hundreds of thousands of distinct CDR3 sequences, roughly 13% of which are singletons. The sequenced material came from blood. The receptor source for this set is a man aged 50-59 years with Graves' ophthalmopathy. Each CDR3 is given with its conserved first and last residue. A D gene is named only where the DNA matches it firmly.

TRBV11-2	16	TRBJ2-7	TRBD2	CASSQASRLAGDEQYF
TRBV29-1	12	TRBJ2-7	-	CSVGSSMGEQYF
TRBV4-1	16	TRBJ2-7	TRBD2	CASSQEAGLASYEQYF
TRBV28	14	TRBJ2-7	TRBD2	CASRKGLAPYEQYF
TRBV24-1	15	TRBJ1-2	-	CATSDTTTAGRGYTF
TRBV3-1	14	TRBJ2-3	-	CASSRSGTTDTQYF
TRBV10-3	15	TRBJ2-1	TRBD1	CAIRDRVPSYNEQFF
TRBV29-1	15	TRBJ2-1	TRBD2	CSVETAGGSYNEQFF
TRBV24-1	13	TRBJ1-5	TRBD1	CATSEQGDQPQHF
TRBV6-1	15	TRBJ1-1	-	CASTHRGGLNTEAFF
TRBV3-1	14	TRBJ2-7	-	CASTPDRSGGEQYF
TRBV4-2	16	TRBJ2-1	-	CASSQDPLGLHNEQFF
TRBV5-5	16	TRBJ2-1	TRBD2	CASSVLAGGPRNEQFF
TRBV24-1	15	TRBJ2-1	TRBD1	CATSFQGATSNEQFF
TRBV20-1	15	TRBJ2-3	TRBD2	CSARLLAGVRDTQYF
TRBV7-2	16	TRBJ2-1	TRBD2	CASSSPGLAGGNEQFF
TRBV19	13	TRBJ1-2	-	CASSRTKGAGYTF
TRBV2	15	TRBJ2-5	-	CASSEVGGRQETQYF
TRBV4-2	18	TRBJ2-5	-	CASSQESQAGAAKETQYF
TRBV30	12	TRBJ2-3	-	CAWSLLADTQYF
TRBV27	14	TRBJ2-1	-	CASIAVGGYNEQFF
TRBV27	15	TRBJ2-1	TRBD2	CASSLLAGGAYEQFF
TRBV20-1	15	TRBJ2-1	TRBD2	CSASRRLAGVGEQFF
TRBV5-1	15	TRBJ1-1	-	CASSLVGGANTEAFF
TRBV7-8	13	TRBJ2-1	-	CASSLTRRNEQFF
TRBV7-9	16	TRBJ2-5	TRBD2	CASSENVGLAGETQYF
TRBV7-9	19	TRBJ2-5	TRBD2	CASSSPGGLVGGGQETQYF
TRBV5-1	13	TRBJ2-4	TRBD1	CASSLGQGGIQYF
TRBV24-1	16	TRBJ2-1	TRBD1	CATSDGPGQGKNEQFF
TRBV6-1	14	TRBJ2-1	-	CASSEGGFLGEQFF
TRBV9	15	TRBJ2-7	-	CASSHLWGRGDEQYF
TRBV30	14	TRBJ1-6	-	CAWSPEIYNSPLHF
TRBV20-1	15	TRBJ2-7	-	CSARAWAPSSYEQYF
TRBV13	14	TRBJ2-7	TRBD2	CASSSERDLNEQYF
TRBV20-1	13	TRBJ2-2	-	CSASGRNTGELFF
TRBV20-1	15	TRBJ2-4	TRBD2	CSALSGAIAKNIQYF
TRBV12-3/TRBV12-4	16	TRBJ2-3	TRBD2	CASSWTSGGQLDTQYF
TRBV5-1	16	TRBJ2-7	TRBD2	CASSPIAGAPSYEQYF
TRBV20-1	16	TRBJ2-1	TRBD2	CSASGTSGRALNEQFF
TRBV19	15	TRBJ1-1	-	CASSSPQDSNTEAFF
TRBV20-1	15	TRBJ1-1	-	CSARDRRDLNTEAFF
TRBV6-2/TRBV6-3	12	TRBJ1-2	-	CASSAEKSGYTF
TRBV5-1	14	TRBJ2-7	-	CASSLDGQTYEQYF
TRBV15	15	TRBJ2-3	TRBD1	CATSRGMQGADTQYF
TRBV6-1	15	TRBJ2-7	-	CASSEAVTASYEQYF